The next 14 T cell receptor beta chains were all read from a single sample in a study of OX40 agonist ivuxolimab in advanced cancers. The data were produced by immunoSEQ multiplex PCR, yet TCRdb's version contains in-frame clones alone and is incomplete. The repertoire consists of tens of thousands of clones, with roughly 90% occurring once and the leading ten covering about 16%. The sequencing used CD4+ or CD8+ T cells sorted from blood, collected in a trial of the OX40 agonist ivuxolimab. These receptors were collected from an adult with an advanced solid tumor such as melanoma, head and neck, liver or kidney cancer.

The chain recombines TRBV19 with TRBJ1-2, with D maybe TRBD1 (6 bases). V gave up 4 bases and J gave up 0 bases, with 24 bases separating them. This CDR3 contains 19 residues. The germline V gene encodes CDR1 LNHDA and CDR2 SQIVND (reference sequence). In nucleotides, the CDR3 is TGTGCCAGTAGTAGGCCCTTTCTACAGGGAATTGGGGCTAACTATGGCTACACCTTC. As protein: CASSRPFLQGIGANYGYTF.

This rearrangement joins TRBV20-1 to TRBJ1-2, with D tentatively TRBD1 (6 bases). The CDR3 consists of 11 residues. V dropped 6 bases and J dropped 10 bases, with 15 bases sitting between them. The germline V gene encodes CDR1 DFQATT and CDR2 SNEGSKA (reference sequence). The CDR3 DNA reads TGCAGTGCACACTGGGGGGGCCACTACACCTTC. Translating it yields CSAHWGGHYTF.

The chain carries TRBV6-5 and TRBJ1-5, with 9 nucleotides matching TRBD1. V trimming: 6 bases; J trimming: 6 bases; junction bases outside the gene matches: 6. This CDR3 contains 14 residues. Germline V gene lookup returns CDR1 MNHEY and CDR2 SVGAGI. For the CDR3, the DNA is TGTGCCAGCAGAACAGGGGGCTGGGGTCAGCCCCAGCATTTT. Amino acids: CASRTGGWGQPQHF.

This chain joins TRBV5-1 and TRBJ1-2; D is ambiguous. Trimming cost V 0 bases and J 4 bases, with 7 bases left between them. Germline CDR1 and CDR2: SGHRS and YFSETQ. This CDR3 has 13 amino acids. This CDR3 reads CASSLERAYGYTF. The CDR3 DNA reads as TGCGCCAGCAGCTTGGAGAGGGCCTATGGCTACACCTTC.

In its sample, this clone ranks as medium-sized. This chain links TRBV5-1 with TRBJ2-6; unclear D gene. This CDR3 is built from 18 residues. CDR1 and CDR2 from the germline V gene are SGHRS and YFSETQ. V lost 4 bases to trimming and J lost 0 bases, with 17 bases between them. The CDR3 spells CASSNPILSSSGANVLTF. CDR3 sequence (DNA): TGCGCCAGCAGCAATCCAATACTTTCAAGCTCTGGGGCCAACGTCCTGACTTTC. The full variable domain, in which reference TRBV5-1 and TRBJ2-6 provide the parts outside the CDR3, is KAGVTQTPRYLIKTRGQQVTLSCSPISGHRSVSWYQQTPGQGLQFLFEYFSETQRNKGNFPGRFSGRQFSNSRSEMNVSTLELGDSALYLCASSNPILSSSGANVLTFGAGSRLTVL.

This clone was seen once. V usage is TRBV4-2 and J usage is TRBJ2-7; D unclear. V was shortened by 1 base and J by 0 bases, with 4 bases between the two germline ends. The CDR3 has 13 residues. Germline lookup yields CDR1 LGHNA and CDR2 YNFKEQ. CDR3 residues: CASSQAISYEQYF. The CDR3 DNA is TGTGCCAGCAGCCAAGCCATCTCCTACGAGCAGTACTTC.

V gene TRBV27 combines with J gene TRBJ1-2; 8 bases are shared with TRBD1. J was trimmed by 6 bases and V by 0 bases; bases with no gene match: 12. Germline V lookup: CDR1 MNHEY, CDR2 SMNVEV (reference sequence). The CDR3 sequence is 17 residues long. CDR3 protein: CASSLSIRQGIINGYTF. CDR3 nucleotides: TGTGCCAGCAGTTTATCGATCAGACAGGGGATCATCAATGGCTACACCTTC.

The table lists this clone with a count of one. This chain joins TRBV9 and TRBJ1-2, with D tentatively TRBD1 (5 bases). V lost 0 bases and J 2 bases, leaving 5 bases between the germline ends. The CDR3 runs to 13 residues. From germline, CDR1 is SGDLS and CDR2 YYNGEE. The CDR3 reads CASSVDRNYGYTF. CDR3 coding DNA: TGTGCCAGCAGCGTAGACAGGAACTATGGCTACACCTTC.

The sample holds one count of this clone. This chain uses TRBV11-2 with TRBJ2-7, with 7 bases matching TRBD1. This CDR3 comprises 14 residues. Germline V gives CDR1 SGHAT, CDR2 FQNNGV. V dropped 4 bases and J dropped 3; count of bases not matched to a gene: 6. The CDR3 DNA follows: TGTGCCAGCAGCTCCCCGAACAGGGGCTACGAGCAGTACTTC. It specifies CASSSPNRGYEQYF.

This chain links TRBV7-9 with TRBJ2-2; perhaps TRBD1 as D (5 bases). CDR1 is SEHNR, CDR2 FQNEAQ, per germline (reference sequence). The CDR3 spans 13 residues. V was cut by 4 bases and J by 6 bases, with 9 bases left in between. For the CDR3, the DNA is TGTGCCAGCAGCTGGCAGGGTGCCGGGGAGCTGTTTTTT. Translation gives CASSWQGAGELFF.

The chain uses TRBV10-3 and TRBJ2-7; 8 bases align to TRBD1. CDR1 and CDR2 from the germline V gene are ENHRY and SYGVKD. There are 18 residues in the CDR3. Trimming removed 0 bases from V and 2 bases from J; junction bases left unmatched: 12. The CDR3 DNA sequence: TGTGCCATCAGTGAGTCGATAATTCGGGACAGGCCGACCTACGAGCAGTACTTC. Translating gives CAISESIIRDRPTYEQYF.

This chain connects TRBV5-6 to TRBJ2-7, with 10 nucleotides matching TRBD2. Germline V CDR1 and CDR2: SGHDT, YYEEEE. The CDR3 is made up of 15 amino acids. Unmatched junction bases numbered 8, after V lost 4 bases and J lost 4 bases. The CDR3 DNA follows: TGTGCCAGCAGCCAAAACCTAGCGGGGGCGTACGAGCAGTACTTC. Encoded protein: CASSQNLAGAYEQYF.

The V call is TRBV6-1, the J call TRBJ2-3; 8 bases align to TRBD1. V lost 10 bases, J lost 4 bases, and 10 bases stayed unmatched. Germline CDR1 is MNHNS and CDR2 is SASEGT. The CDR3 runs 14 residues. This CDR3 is CATAPRGRPDTQYF. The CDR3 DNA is TGTGCCACCGCACCCAGGGGGCGCCCAGATACGCAGTATTTT.

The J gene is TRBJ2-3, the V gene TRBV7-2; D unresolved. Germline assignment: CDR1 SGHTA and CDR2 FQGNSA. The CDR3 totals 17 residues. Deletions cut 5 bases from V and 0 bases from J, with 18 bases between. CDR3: CASSQVPLVTSTDTQYF. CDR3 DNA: TGTGCCAGCAGCCAAGTCCCTCTGGTAACTAGCACAGATACGCAGTATTTT. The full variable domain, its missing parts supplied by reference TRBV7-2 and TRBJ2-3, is GAGVSQSPSNKVTEKGKDVELRCDPISGHTALYWYRQSLGQGLEFLIYFQGNSAPDKSGLPSDRFSAERTGGSVSTLTIQRTQQEDSAVYLCASSQVPLVTSTDTQYFGPGTRLTVL.